A single sample is the source of the 9 T cell receptor beta chains below, sequenced in a study of T-cell reconstitution after alpha-beta-depleted transplantation in children. Construction of the TCRbeta library involved unique molecular identifiers. TCRdb fed the PCR reads into MiXCR, producing one record per CDR3 protein. Altogether 150,000 to 200,000 distinct CDR3 sequences are present, roughly 6.3% being singletons, with the ten largest covering roughly 4.5%. The starting material was PBMCs, obtained before TCRalphabeta/CD19-depleted stem cell transplant. The receptors here all came from a girl under three years old with combined immunodeficiency, due to receive a stem cell transplant.

The table lists this clonotype with many counts. The chain links TRBV28 to TRBJ1-3, with a weak D call TRBD1 (6 bases). Germline loops: CDR1 MDHEN, CDR2 SYDVKM. V dropped 4 bases and J dropped 3 bases, with 13 bases sitting between them. The length of the CDR3 is 15 residues. The CDR3 spells CASSSAGAGGNTIYF. CDR3 nucleotide sequence: TGTGCCAGCAGTTCGGCGGGGGCCGGTGGAAACACCATATATTTT. The full variable domain, in which reference TRBV28 and TRBJ1-3 provide the parts outside the CDR3, is DVKVTQSSRYLVKRTGEKVFLECVQDMDHENMFWYRQDPGLGLRLIYFSYDVKMKEKGDIPEGYSVSREKKERFSLILESASTNQTSMYLCASSSAGAGGNTIYFGEGSWLTVV.

This clonotype was picked up many times. The V and J genes are TRBV4-3 and TRBJ2-2; D gene unclear. Germline V gene sequence: CDR1 LGHNA, CDR2 YSLEER. The CDR3 has 18 residues. V was pared by 0 bases and J by 5 bases, with 19 bases between. For the CDR3, the DNA is TGCGCCAGCAGCCAAGACTGGGGAATATACTGGGTAACCGGGGAGCTGTTTTTT. Translation gives CASSQDWGIYWVTGELFF.

This clonotype was seen a single time. Since a much larger clone is just one base distant, this may be a read error. V and J are TRBV4-2 and TRBJ1-1; no clear D. Per germline, CDR1 LGHNA and CDR2 YNFKEQ. Trimming shortened V by 1 base and J by 1 base, and 4 bases separated the two germline ends. There are 13 residues in the CDR3. The CDR3 nucleotides read TGTGCCAGCAGCCAAGTGAGGAACACTGAAGCTTTCTTT. This encodes CASSQVRNTEAFF.

This clonotype was seen repeatedly, ten times or more. The CDR3 here is CATSREGSSTDTQYF. The CDR3 DNA sequence: TGTGCCACCAGCAGAGAGGGCAGCAGCACAGATACGCAGTATTTT. This chain joins TRBV15 and TRBJ2-3; D gene unclear. There are 15 residues in the CDR3. CDR1 is LNHNV and CDR2 is YYDKDF in the germline V gene (reference sequence). The V end was cut by 0 bases, the J end by 0 bases, with 7 bases between.

Regarding this clonotype: The junction differs from germline at one of its ends, possibly a read error. The V and J genes are TRBV7-3 and TRBJ2-5; TRBD2 matches 13 bases. CDR3 length: 18 amino acids. The germline V gene has CDR1 SGHTA and CDR2 FQGTGA. For the CDR3, the DNA is TGTGCCATCAGCCAGGGGACTAGCGGGGTCGTGGGTCAAGAGACCCAGTACTTC. This translates into CAISQGTSGVVGQETQYF.

This clonotype was observed many times. This rearrangement joins TRBV7-2 to TRBJ2-3; D is unresolved. Trimming cost V 0 bases and J 6 bases, with 10 bases left between them. The CDR3 sequence is 14 residues long. CDR1 and CDR2 (germline): SGHTA, FQGNSA. The CDR3 sequence: CASSLASVLDTQYF. The CDR3 DNA is TGTGCCAGCAGCTTAGCATCGGTATTGGATACGCAGTATTTT. The variable domain in full, completed from reference TRBV7-2 and TRBJ2-3, reads GAGVSQSPSNKVTEKGKDVELRCDPISGHTALYWYRQSLGQGLEFLIYFQGNSAPDKSGLPSDRFSAERTGGSVSTLTIQRTQQEDSAVYLCASSLASVLDTQYFGPGTRLTVL.

V gene TRBV3-1 combines with J gene TRBJ1-3; 11 bases map to TRBD1. The ends lost 4 bases at V and 0 bases at J; junction bases unmatched: 14. CDR1 LGHDT and CDR2 YNNKEL come from the germline V gene (reference sequence). This CDR3 comprises 20 residues. CDR3 sequence reads: CASSPIMGQGVQSSGNTIYF. The DNA for the CDR3 is TGTGCCAGCAGCCCAATTATGGGACAGGGGGTTCAATCCTCTGGAAACACCATATATTTT. Based on the CDR3 plus reference TRBV3-1 and TRBJ1-3, the full variable domain is DTAVSQTPKYLVTQMGNDKSIKCEQNLGHDTMYWYKQDSKKFLKIMFSYNNKELIINETVPNRFSPKSPDKAHLNLHINSLELGDSAVYFCASSPIMGQGVQSSGNTIYFGEGSWLTVV.

This clonotype was seen many times. V is TRBV20-1 and J is TRBJ2-7, with 7 bases matching TRBD2. Trimming removed 3 bases from V and 1 base from J; junction bases left unmatched: 6. CDR1 is DFQATT and CDR2 is SNEGSKA in the germline V gene (reference sequence). The CDR3 spans 14 residues. The CDR3 bases are TGCAGTGCTAGTGGGCGGGGGACTTCCTACGAGCAGTACTTC. This gives the protein CSASGRGTSYEQYF.

This clonotype has at least ten counts. The junction does not match germline at one end; this may be a read error. The rearrangement links TRBV14 to TRBJ2-1; D is possibly TRBD1 (6 bases). CDR1 SGHDN and CDR2 FVKESK come from the germline V gene. The CDR3 sequence is 12 residues long. CDR3 in DNA: TGTGCCAGCAGCATAACCGGGACAAGCTTTCTCTTC. This gives the protein CASSITGTSFLF.